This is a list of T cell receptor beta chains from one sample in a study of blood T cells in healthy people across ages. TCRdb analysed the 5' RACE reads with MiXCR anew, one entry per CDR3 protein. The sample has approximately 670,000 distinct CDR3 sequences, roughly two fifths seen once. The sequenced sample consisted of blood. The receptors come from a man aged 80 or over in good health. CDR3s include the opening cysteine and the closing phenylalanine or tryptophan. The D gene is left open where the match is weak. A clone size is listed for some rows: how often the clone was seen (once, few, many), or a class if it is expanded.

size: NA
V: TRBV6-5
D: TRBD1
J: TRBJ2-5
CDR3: CASTTGGWETQYF
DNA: TGTGCCAGCACCACAGGGGGCTGGGAGACCCAGTACTTC

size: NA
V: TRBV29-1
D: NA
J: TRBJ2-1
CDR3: CSGARERTYNEQFF
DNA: TGCAGCGGGGCCCGGGAGCGGACGTACAATGAGCAGTTCTTC

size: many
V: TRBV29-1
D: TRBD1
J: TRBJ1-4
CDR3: CSVARDSNEKLFF
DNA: TGCAGCGTTGCCCGGGACAGCAATGAAAAACTGTTTTTT

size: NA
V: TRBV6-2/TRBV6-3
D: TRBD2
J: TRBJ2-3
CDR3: CASSPPEGRGRSADTQYF
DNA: TGTGCCAGCAGCCCTCCTGAGGGGAGGGGACGATCGGCAGATACGCAGTATTTT

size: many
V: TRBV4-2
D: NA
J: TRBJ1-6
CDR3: CASSQDPLRGKSPLHF
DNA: TGTGCCAGCAGCCAAGACCCCCTAAGGGGGAAATCACCCCTCCACTTT

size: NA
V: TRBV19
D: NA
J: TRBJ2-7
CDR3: CASSSRGPDYEQYF
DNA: TGTGCCAGTAGTAGCAGGGGACCTGACTACGAGCAGTACTTC

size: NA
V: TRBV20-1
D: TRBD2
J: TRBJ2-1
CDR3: CSASGLAGGFYNEQFF
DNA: TGCAGTGCTAGTGGACTAGCGGGGGGGTTTTACAATGAGCAGTTCTTC

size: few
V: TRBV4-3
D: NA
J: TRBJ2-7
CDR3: CASSPGPIPYNEQYF
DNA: TGCGCCAGCAGCCCGGGGCCCATTCCTTACAATGAGCAGTACTTC

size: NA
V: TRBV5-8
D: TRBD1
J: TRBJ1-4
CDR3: CASSGGVGRGRSNEKLFF
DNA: TGTGCCAGCAGCGGCGGGGTCGGCAGGGGGCGTTCTAATGAAAAACTGTTTTTT

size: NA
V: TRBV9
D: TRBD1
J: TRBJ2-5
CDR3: CASSPQDRVSETQYF
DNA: TGTGCCAGCAGCCCTCAGGACAGGGTTTCGGAGACCCAGTACTTC

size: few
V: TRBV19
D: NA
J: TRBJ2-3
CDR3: CASSIVSRTWTLGTDTQYF
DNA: TGTGCCAGTAGTATAGTGAGCAGGACCTGGACCCTAGGCACAGATACGCAGTATTTT

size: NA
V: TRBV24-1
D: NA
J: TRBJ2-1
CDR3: CATSDSKTGGRGNEQFF
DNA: TGTGCCACCAGTGATTCCAAGACTGGCGGAAGGGGAAATGAGCAGTTCTTC

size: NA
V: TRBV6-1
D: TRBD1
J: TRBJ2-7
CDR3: CASSNAGGVDEQYF
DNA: TGTGCCAGCAGTAATGCAGGGGGCGTAGACGAGCAGTACTTC

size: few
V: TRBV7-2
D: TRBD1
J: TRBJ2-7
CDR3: CASSQSRQGNEQYF
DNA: TGTGCCAGCAGCCAATCTAGACAGGGGAACGAGCAGTACTTC

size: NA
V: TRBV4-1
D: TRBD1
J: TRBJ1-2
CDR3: CASSQGGTVPTYGYTF
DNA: TGCGCCAGCAGCCAAGGGGGGACAGTGCCTACTTATGGCTACACCTTC

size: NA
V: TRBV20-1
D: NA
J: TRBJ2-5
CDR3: CSARGWADQETQYF
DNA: TGCAGTGCTAGAGGGTGGGCGGACCAAGAGACCCAGTACTTC

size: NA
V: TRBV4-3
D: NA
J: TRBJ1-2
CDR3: CASSQDGEGVVYGYTF
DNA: TGCGCCAGCAGCCAAGATGGGGAGGGAGTCGTCTATGGCTACACCTTC

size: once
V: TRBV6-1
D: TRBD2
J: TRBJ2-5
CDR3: CAGSRGTSGVPTRQETQYF
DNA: TGTGCCGGCAGCCGTGGGACTAGCGGGGTCCCCACACGACAAGAGACCCAGTACTTC

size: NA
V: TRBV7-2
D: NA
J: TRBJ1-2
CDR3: CASSLAQGSYGYTF
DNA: TGTGCCAGCAGCTTAGCCCAGGGTAGCTATGGCTACACCTTC

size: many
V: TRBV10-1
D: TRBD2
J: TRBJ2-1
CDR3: CASSESTGGRRCEQFF
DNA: TGCGCCAGCAGTGAGTCGACGGGCGGGAGAAGGTGTGAGCAGTTCTTC

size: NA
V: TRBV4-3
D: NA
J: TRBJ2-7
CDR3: CASSQGRRNEQYF
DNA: TGCGCCAGCAGCCAAGGCAGAAGGAACGAGCAGTACTTC

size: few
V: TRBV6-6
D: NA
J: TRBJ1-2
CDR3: CASSYGGYTF
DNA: TGTGCCAGCAGTTACGGTGGCTACACCTTC